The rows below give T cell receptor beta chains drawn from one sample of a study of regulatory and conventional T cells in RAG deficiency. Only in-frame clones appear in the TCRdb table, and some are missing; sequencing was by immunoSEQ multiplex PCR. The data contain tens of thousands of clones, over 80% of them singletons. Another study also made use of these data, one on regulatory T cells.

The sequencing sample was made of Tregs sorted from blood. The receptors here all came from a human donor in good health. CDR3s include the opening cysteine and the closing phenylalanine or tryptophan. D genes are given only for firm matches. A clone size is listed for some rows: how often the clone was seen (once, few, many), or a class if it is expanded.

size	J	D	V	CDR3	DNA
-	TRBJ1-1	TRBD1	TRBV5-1	CASSQGTGLNTEAFF	TGCGCCAGCAGCCAAGGGACAGGGTTGAACACTGAAGCTTTCTTT
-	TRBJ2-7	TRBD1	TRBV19	CASSPSRTGSYEQYF	TGTGCCAGTAGTCCCTCCCGGACAGGGTCCTACGAGCAGTACTTC
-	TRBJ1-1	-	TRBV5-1	CASSTQGTEAFF	TGCGCCAGCAGCACCCAGGGAACTGAAGCTTTCTTT
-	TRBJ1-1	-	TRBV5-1	CASSLRMNTEAFF	TGCGCCAGCAGCTTGAGGATGAACACTGAAGCTTTCTTT
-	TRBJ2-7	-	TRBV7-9	CASSWGRNDEQYF	TGTGCCAGCAGCTGGGGGCGTAACGATGAGCAGTACTTC
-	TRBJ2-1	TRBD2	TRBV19	CASSYFSGGANEQFF	TGTGCCAGTAGTTATTTTAGCGGGGGGGCGAATGAGCAGTTCTTC
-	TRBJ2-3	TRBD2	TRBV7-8	CASSPLGAGGGDTQYF	TGTGCCAGCAGCCCGCTAGGAGCGGGGGGGGGAGATACGCAGTATTTT
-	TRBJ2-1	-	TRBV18	CASSPNNEQFF	TGTGCCAGCTCCCCCAACAATGAGCAGTTCTTC
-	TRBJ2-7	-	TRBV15	CATSRGSRGWDYEQYF	TGTGCCACCAGCAGAGGGTCACGGGGCTGGGACTACGAGCAGTACTTC
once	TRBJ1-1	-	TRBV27	CASSLRGRTEAFF	TGTGCCAGCAGTTTAAGGGGGAGGACTGAAGCTTTCTTT
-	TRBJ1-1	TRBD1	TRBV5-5	CASSLFGTANTEAFF	TGTGCCAGCAGCTTGTTCGGGACAGCCAACACTGAAGCTTTCTTT
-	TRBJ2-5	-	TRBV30	CAWSPGAEETQYF	TGTGCCTGGAGTCCGGGGGCCGAAGAGACCCAGTACTTC
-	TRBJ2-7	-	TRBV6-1	CASSVSGIGVQYF	TGTGCCAGCAGTGTTAGTGGCATCGGAGTGCAGTACTTC
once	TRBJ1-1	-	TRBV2	CASSLNTEAFF	TGTGCCAGCAGTTTGAACACTGAAGCTTTCTTT
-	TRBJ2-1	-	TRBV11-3	CASSFHGARDGVNEQFF	TGTGCCAGCAGCTTTCACGGGGCCAGAGACGGGGTCAATGAGCAGTTCTTC
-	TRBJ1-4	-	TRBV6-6	CASSYSQGGREKLFF	TGTGCCAGCAGTTACTCACAGGGAGGTCGGGAAAAACTGTTTTTT
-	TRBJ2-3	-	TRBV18	CASSPLGGDTQYF	TGTGCCAGCTCACCTCTAGGGGGAGATACGCAGTATTTT
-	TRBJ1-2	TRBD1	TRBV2	CASIGPGQGIWYGYTF	TGTGCCAGCATAGGCCCCGGACAGGGTATTTGGTATGGCTACACCTTC
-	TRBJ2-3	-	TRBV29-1	CSVEDEADTQYF	TGCAGCGTTGAAGATGAGGCAGATACGCAGTATTTT
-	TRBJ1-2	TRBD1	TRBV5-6	CASSFQGALVPGGYTF	TGTGCCAGCAGCTTTCAGGGGGCCTTGGTCCCGGGTGGCTACACCTTC
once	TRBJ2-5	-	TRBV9	CASSVLGGQETQYF	TGTGCCAGCAGCGTCTTGGGGGGCCAAGAGACCCAGTACTTC
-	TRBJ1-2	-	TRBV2	CASSETEGVRLYGYTF	TGTGCCAGCAGTGAGACAGAGGGCGTCCGACTCTATGGCTACACCTTC
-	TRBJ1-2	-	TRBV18	CASSPSGRGKPNYGYTF	TGTGCCAGCTCACCGTCCGGCAGGGGAAAACCTAACTATGGCTACACCTTC
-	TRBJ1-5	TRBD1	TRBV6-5	CASRSSGGINQPQHF	TGTGCCAGCAGGAGTTCAGGGGGGATCAATCAGCCCCAGCATTTT
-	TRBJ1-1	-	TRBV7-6	CASSLVVFGTEAFF	TGTGCCAGCAGCTTAGTGGTATTCGGGACTGAAGCTTTCTTT
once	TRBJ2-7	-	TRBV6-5	CASSYSTYNSYEQYF	TGTGCCAGCAGTTACTCGACATACAACTCCTACGAGCAGTACTTC
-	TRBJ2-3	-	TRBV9	CASSPWTATSTDTQYF	TGTGCCAGCAGCCCTTGGACAGCGACTAGCACAGATACGCAGTATTTT
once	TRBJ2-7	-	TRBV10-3	CAIPSPPREEDEQYF	TGTGCCATCCCCTCCCCCCCCAGGGAAGAGGACGAGCAGTACTTC
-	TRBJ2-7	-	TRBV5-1	CASSLAVGSYEQYF	TGCGCCAGCAGCTTGGCGGTAGGGTCCTACGAGCAGTACTTC
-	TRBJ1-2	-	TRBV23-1	CASSQSGTNYGYTF	TGCGCCAGCAGTCAATCGGGGACTAACTATGGCTACACCTTC
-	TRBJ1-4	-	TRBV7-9	CASSETRYRRANEKLFF	TGTGCCAGCAGCGAGACTCGTTACCGACGAGCTAATGAAAAACTGTTTTTT
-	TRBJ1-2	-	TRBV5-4	CASSYSSQGHYGYTF	TGTGCCAGCAGCTACTCCTCACAGGGACACTATGGCTACACCTTC
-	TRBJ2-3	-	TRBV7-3	CASSLRVADTQYF	TGTGCCAGCAGCCTCAGGGTTGCAGATACGCAGTATTTT
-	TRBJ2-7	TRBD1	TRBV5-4	CASSPRQGVYEQYF	TGTGCCAGCAGCCCCCGACAGGGGGTCTACGAGCAGTACTTC
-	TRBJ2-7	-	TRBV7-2	CASSPDRGRYEQYF	TGTGCCAGCAGCCCGGACCGGGGAAGGTACGAGCAGTACTTC
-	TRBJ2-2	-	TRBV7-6	CASSARTEIKVGELFF	TGTGCCAGCAGCGCACGAACCGAGATCAAGGTCGGGGAGCTGTTTTTT
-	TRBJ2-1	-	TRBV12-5	CASGTLAYNEQFF	TGTGCTTCCGGGACCCTCGCCTACAATGAGCAGTTCTTC
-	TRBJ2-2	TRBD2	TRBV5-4	CASSWETSGANTGELFF	TGTGCCAGCAGCTGGGAGACTAGCGGGGCGAACACCGGGGAGCTGTTTTTT